This T cell receptor beta chain appears in the sequencing data of a study of regulatory T cells in long-lasting Graves disease. Findings and limits, study-wide: Persistent disease favored TRBV28, TRBJ1-2 and TRBJ2-5. Thyroid tissue was not sampled; only peripheral blood was. Comparison showed that persistent patients shared more public clonotypes (2,741) than new patients (approximately 930).

Sequencing libraries for TCR beta were prepared with iRepertoire HTBI primers and Arm-PCR of CDR3 regions. TCRdb redid the calling of the multiplex PCR reads with MiXCR, one entry per CDR3 protein. The data show approximately 500,000 distinct CDR3 sequences, about 22% seen once. Time point defined: persistent/refractory GD, antithyroid drugs over 5 years with positive TRAb. PBMCs provided the RNA from which the TCR library was made. Note on this clonotype: No antigen is known for it. This may be a read error, as it is one base from a much larger clone.

Germline V gene sequence: CDR1 SGHVS, CDR2 FQNEAQ. The CDR3 has 15 amino acids. The V gene is TRBV7-8, the J gene TRBJ2-5, with 11 bases matching TRBD2. The specimen was peripheral blood mononuclear cells (PBMCs), collected when the disease was refractory, from a patient treated with antithyroid drugs. This clonotype was obtained from a female donor with Graves disease. The CDR3 protein is CTSSTSGSEQETQYF. As DNA, the CDR3 is TGTACCAGCAGCACTAGCGGGAGTGAGCAAGAGACCCAGTACTTC.